This T cell receptor (beta chain) is drawn from a study of shared clonotypes between healthy human individuals. General observations from the study: Naive subsets generally exceeded memory subsets in estimated richness.

Concerning this clone: The antigen remains undetermined.

Data came from immunoSEQ multiplex PCR; TCRdb stores just in-frame clones and leaves some out. The repertoire includes more than 1,200,000 clones, approximately 98.5% of them detected once, and 0.36% sits in the top ten. This TCR was sampled from a man aged 25-45 years in good health. Sample: naive CD4+ T cells sorted from blood. Subset here: CD45RA+ positively selected.

The CDR3 is CASSFTGVYGYTF. CDR3 coding DNA: TGTGCCAGCAGCTTTACAGGGGTCTATGGCTACACCTTC. The chain couples TRBV5-4 to TRBJ1-2, with 7 bases fitting TRBD1. J gave up 4 bases and V 2 bases, and 2 bases lay outside the gene matches. The CDR3 is 13 amino acids. CDR1 is SGHNT and CDR2 is YYREEE in the germline V gene (reference sequence).